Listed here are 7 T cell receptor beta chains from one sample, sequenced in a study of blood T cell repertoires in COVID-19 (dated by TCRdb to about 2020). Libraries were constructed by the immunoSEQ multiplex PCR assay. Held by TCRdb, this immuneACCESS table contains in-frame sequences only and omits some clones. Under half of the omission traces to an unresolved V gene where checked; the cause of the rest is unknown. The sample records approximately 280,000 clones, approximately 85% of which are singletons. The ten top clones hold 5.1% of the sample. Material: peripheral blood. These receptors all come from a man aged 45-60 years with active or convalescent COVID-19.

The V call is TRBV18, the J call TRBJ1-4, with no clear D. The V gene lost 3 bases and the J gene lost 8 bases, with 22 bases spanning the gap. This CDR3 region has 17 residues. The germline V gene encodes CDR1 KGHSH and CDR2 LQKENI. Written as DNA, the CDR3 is TGTGCCAGCTCACCCCCGAGATTTCGGGGTTTTAGCGAAAAACTGTTTTTT. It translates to CASSPPRFRGFSEKLFF.

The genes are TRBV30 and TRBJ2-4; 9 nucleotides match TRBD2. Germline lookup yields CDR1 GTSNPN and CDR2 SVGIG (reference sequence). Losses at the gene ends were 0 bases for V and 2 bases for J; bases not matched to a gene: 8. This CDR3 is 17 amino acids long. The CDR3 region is CAWSVQGLAGPKNIQYF. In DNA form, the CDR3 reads TGTGCCTGGAGTGTACAGGGGCTAGCGGGACCCAAAAACATTCAGTACTTC.

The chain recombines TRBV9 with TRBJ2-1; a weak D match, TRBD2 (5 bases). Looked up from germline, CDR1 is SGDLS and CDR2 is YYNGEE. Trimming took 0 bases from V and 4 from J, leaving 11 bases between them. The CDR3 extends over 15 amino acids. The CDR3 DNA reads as TGTGCCAGCAGCGTAGGTCCCGGACTTTACAATGAGCAGTTCTTC. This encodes CASSVGPGLYNEQFF.

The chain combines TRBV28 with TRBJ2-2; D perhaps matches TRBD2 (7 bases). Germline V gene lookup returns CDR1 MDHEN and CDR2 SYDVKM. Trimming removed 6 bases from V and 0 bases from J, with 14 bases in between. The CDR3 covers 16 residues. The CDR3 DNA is TGTGCCAGCAGATCCGGAGGGGGGGCGAACACCGGGGAGCTGTTTTTT. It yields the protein CASRSGGGANTGELFF.

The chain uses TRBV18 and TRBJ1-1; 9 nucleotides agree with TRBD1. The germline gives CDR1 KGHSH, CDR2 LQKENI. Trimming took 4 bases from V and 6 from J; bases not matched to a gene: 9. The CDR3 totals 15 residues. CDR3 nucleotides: TGTGCCAGCTCACGGCGGGACAGGGTGGGCGCTGAAGCTTTCTTT. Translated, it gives CASSRRDRVGAEAFF.

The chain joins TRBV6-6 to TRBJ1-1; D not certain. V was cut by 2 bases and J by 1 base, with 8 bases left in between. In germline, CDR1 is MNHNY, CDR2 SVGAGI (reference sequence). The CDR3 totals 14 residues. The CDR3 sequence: CASSYPEANTEAFF. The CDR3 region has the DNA TGTGCCAGCAGTTACCCCGAAGCGAACACTGAAGCTTTCTTT.

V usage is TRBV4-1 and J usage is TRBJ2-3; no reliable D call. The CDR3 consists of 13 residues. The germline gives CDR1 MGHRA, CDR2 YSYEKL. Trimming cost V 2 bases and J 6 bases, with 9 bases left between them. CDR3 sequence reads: CASSQITVDTQYF. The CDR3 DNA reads TGCGCCAGCAGCCAAATTACAGTGGATACGCAGTATTTT.